The source of this T cell receptor beta chain is a study of T cell responses to AZD1222 COVID-19 vaccine. General study results and limits: The study identified only six AZD1222 recipients as seropositive at baseline. Most donors were white British, females outnumbered males, and clonal diversity was possibly underestimated. Close to half of spike-specific TCRs reportedly recognize unmutated variant regions. Spike-specific TCR breadth and depth rose after two AZD1222 doses.

The CDR3 extends over 17 amino acids. V was clipped by 5 bases and J by 3 bases; unmatched bases: 13. The germline V gene encodes CDR1 SGHVS and CDR2 FQNEAQ. Libraries were prepared by immunoSEQ multiplex PCR; TCRdb keeps only in-frame clonotypes and omits some of them. The sample yields 75,000 to 95,000 clones, about 91% seen once. This clone was seen a single time. The antigen remains undetermined. The sample consisted of peripheral blood, taken 28 days after the second dose of the MenACWY control vaccine. This chain links TRBV7-8 with TRBJ1-5; TRBD1 agrees at 7 bases. This clonotype was obtained from an adult who received the MenACWY meningococcal vaccine as a control. In DNA form, the CDR3 reads TGTGCCAGCAGCGCCCCATTAAGGACAGGCCTCAATCAGCCCCAGCATTTT. Its translation: CASSAPLRTGLNQPQHF.